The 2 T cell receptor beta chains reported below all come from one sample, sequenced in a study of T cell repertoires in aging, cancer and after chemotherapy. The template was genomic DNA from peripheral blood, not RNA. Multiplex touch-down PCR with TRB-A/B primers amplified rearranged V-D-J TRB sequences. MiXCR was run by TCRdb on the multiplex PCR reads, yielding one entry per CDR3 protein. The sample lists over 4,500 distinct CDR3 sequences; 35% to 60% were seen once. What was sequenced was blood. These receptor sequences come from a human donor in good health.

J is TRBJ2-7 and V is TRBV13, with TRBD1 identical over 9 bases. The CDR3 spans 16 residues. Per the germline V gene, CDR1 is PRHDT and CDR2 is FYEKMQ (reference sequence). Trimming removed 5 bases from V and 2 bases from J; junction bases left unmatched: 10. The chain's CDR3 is CASSPGWDRDTYEQYF. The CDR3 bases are TGTGCCAGCAGCCCGGGGTGGGACAGGGACACCTACGAGCAGTACTTC.

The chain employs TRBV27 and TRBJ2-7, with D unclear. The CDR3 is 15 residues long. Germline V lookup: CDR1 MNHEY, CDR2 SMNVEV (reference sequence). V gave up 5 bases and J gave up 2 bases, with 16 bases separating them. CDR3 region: CASSPWGPRTYEQYF. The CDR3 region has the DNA TGTGCCAGCAGTCCCTGGGGTCCGAGAACCTACGAGCAGTACTTC.